The clone carrying this T cell receptor (beta chain) was counted once. The data derive from a study of blood T cell repertoires in COVID-19. Looking at the study overall: From the United States, Italy and Spain came samples of acute and convalescent COVID-19. PBMCs, B-cell-depleted T cells, or T cells provided the cDNA or gDNA that made up the material.

Per germline, CDR1 LNHDA and CDR2 SQIVND (reference sequence). The CDR3 is 14 residues long. Germline trimming cut 5 bases from V and 6 bases from J; bases unmatched to any gene: 8. TCRdb keeps only in-frame clones here, not all; method: immunoSEQ multiplex PCR. The sample records approximately 120,000 clones, around 80% being singletons. The specimen was peripheral blood. The source of this sequence is a human donor in a cohort sampled during active or convalescent COVID-19. V usage is TRBV19 and J usage is TRBJ2-7, with TRBD1 identical over 9 bases. The CDR3 region has the DNA TGTGCCAGTAGTCTCCGGGACAGGGTGCGCGAGCAGTACTTC. This translates into CASSLRDRVREQYF.